The 20 T cell receptor beta chains presented below share a single source sample, sequenced in a study of CD8+CD57+ T cells in acquired aplastic anemia. Genomic DNA constituted the template upon which TCR beta VDJ and CDR3 profiling was performed. TCRdb ran MiXCR on the reads and lists one entry per CDR3 protein. The sample lists 200,000 to 250,000 distinct CDR3 sequences; approximately 51% were seen once. Selection for sequencing was limited to patients who had shown CD8+CD57+ cell expansion by flow cytometry. Input material: sorted CD4+, CD8+, or CD8+CD57+ T cells (not recorded which) from PBMCs. The receptors derive from a human donor with aplastic anemia.

The chain has TRBV9 and TRBJ2-7, with D possibly being TRBD2 (7 bases). The V end was cut by 4 bases, the J end by 7 bases, with 24 bases between. The CDR3 consists of 16 residues. Germline CDR1 and CDR2: SGDLS and YYNGEE. The CDR3 is CASSQGPRGRGGEQYF. CDR3 DNA sequence: TGTGCCAGCAGCCAAGGACCCCGGGGCAGGGGAGGGGAGCAGTACTTC.

This clonotype was observed a handful of times. This clone may be a read error of a much larger clone one base away. V gene TRBV5-1 combines with J gene TRBJ2-5; no firm D call. This CDR3 is 15 amino acids long. Germline assignment: CDR1 SGHRS and CDR2 YFSETQ. The CDR3: CASSSYIGQQEAQYF. DNA for the CDR3: TGCGCCAGCAGCTCCTACATCGGTCAACAAGAGGCCCAGTACTTC.

This clonotype has at least ten counts. V usage is TRBV7-2 and J usage is TRBJ2-3; TRBD2 might be the D (6 bases). The V and J ends lost 0 bases and 1 base respectively, with 11 bases between them. The length of the CDR3 is 16 residues. Germline CDR1 reads SGHTA; CDR2 reads FQGNSA. CDR3 DNA sequence: TGTGCCAGCAGCTTAGCGCGGGGCCTCGGCACAGATACGCAGTATTTT. Translated, it gives CASSLARGLGTDTQYF.

Only one count was recorded for this clonotype. A much larger clonotype is one base distant, so this may be a read error. The rearrangement joins TRBV5-1 to TRBJ2-7; D is possibly TRBD1 (6 bases). Germline CDR1 is SGHRS and CDR2 is YFSETQ. The V end lost 4 bases, the J end lost 5 bases, and 22 bases lay between the germline ends. CDR3 size: 16 residues. The CDR3 here is CASSQERTVGLNEQYF. DNA of the CDR3: TGCGCCAGCAGCCAGGAAAGGACAGTTGGATTGAACGAGCAGTACTTC. Combining the CDR3 with reference TRBV5-1 and TRBJ2-7 gives the whole variable domain KAGVTQTPRYLIKTRGQQVTLSCSPISGHRSVSWYQQTPGQGLQFLFEYFSETQRNKGNFPGRFSGRQFSNSRSEMNVSTLELGDSALYLCASSQERTVGLNEQYFGPGTRLTVT.

The chain links TRBV2 to TRBJ1-1; 8 bases align to TRBD1. Trimming cost V 6 bases and J 12 bases; bases outside gene matches: 9. The CDR3 length is 12 residues. From germline, CDR1 is SNHLY and CDR2 FYNNEI. This CDR3 is CASRETGDRPFF. DNA of the CDR3: TGTGCCAGCAGAGAGACAGGGGACAGGCCTTTCTTT.

This clonotype was detected only once. The chain has TRBV2 and TRBJ1-2; 9 bases are shared with TRBD1. The trim removed 4 bases at V and 3 bases at J, leaving 3 bases unmatched. Germline V gives CDR1 SNHLY, CDR2 FYNNEI. The CDR3 has 14 amino acids. The CDR3, as DNA: TGTGCCAGCAGTGGACAGGGGGTAGACTATGGCTACACCTTC. Protein: CASSGQGVDYGYTF.

The CDR3 nucleotides are TGTGCCAGCAGCGCCCAGCAGGGGACCTACAATGAGCAGTTCTTC. As protein: CASSAQQGTYNEQFF. V is TRBV11-1 and J is TRBJ2-1; tentatively, D is TRBD1 (6 bases). Germline loops: CDR1 SGHAT, CDR2 FQDESV (reference sequence). CDR3 length: 15 residues. Trimming shortened V by 5 bases and J by 2 bases, and 13 bases separated the two germline ends.

The chain employs TRBV24-1 and TRBJ1-1; D unresolved. Looked up from germline, CDR1 is KGHDR and CDR2 is SFDVKD. This CDR3 contains 13 residues. Trimming cost V 7 bases and J 1 base, with 9 bases left between them. CDR3 region: CATSELENTEAFF. DNA of the CDR3: TGTGCCACCAGCGAGCTTGAGAACACTGAAGCTTTCTTT.

This chain joins TRBV19 and TRBJ2-3; 11 positions agree with TRBD2. This CDR3 is 15 amino acids long. The germline V gene encodes CDR1 LNHDA and CDR2 SQIVND (reference sequence). The ends lost 5 bases at V and 2 bases at J; junction bases unmatched: 3. The CDR3 here is CASSGSGGATDTQYF. In DNA, the CDR3 is TGTGCCAGTAGTGGTAGCGGGGGGGCCACAGATACGCAGTATTTT.

This clonotype was found many times. The rearrangement uses TRBV20-1 and TRBJ1-5; D possibly corresponds to TRBD1 (5 bases). The CDR3 totals 14 residues. Per germline, CDR1 DFQATT and CDR2 SNEGSKA (reference sequence). V lost 6 bases, J lost 3 bases, and 15 bases lay in between. The CDR3 region has the DNA TGCAGTGCCATTGCCGACAGTCTCAATCAGCCCCAGCATTTT. Protein sequence: CSAIADSLNQPQHF.

This clonotype was seen at least ten times. The V and J genes are TRBV6-1 and TRBJ1-2; D remains ambiguous. The germline V gene has CDR1 MNHNS and CDR2 SASEGT. The CDR3 totals 15 residues. With 0 bases removed from V and 0 bases from J, the gap between germline ends came to 8 bases. In DNA form, the CDR3 reads TGTGCCAGCAGTGAAGCGCCCGGGGCTAACTATGGCTACACCTTC. This codes for CASSEAPGANYGYTF.

The chain's CDR3 is CSATGTVYEQYF. CDR3 nucleotide sequence: TGCAGTGCCACCGGGACGGTCTACGAGCAGTACTTC. This sequence joins TRBV20-1 and TRBJ2-7; perhaps D is TRBD1 or TRBD2 (5 bases each). Trimming stripped 6 bases from V and 3 bases from J, with 12 bases between. In germline, CDR1 is DFQATT, CDR2 SNEGSKA (reference sequence). The CDR3 covers 12 residues.

The chain joins TRBV25-1 to TRBJ1-5; no firm D call. Between the trimmed V and J ends, which lost 4 bases and 3 bases, there was a span of 10 bases. There are 14 residues in the CDR3. Germline V gene data show CDR1 as MGHDK and CDR2 as SYGVNS. The CDR3 region has the DNA TGTGCCAGCAGTGTCAGTTCACACAATCAGCCCCAGCATTTT. Its protein product is CASSVSSHNQPQHF.

This clonotype was detected many times. The CDR3 DNA is TGTGCCATCACGGGGGGAGGGGCGGTTTACTTC. This translates into CAITGGGAVYF. The rearrangement uses TRBV10-3 and TRBJ2-7; TRBD2 agrees at 7 bases. This CDR3 spans 11 amino acids. V shed 7 bases and J 13 bases; nucleotides not matched to a gene: 10. Germline V gene data show CDR1 as ENHRY and CDR2 as SYGVKD.

The genes are TRBV20-1 and TRBJ2-4; 9 positions match TRBD2. J gave up 4 bases and V 3 bases, and 10 bases lay outside the gene matches. The CDR3 is 16 residues long. CDR1 DFQATT and CDR2 SNEGSKA come from the germline V gene (reference sequence). CDR3 sequence (DNA): TGCAGTGCTAGCTTAAGAGCGGGGGGCAGGAAAAACATTCAGTACTTC. Translation: CSASLRAGGRKNIQYF.

This clonotype was detected many times. The chain recombines TRBV6-6 with TRBJ1-5; D uncertain. Germline V gene data show CDR1 as MNHNY and CDR2 as SVGAGI (reference sequence). Trimming removed 7 bases from V and 0 bases from J, with 10 bases in between. The CDR3 loop spans 14 amino acids. The CDR3 bases are TGTGCCAGCAAGTCCTTCTATAGCAATCAGCCCCAGCATTTT. Translation gives CASKSFYSNQPQHF.

This clonotype was recorded at least ten times. The J gene is TRBJ2-1, the V gene TRBV5-1; 16 nucleotides agree with TRBD2. The germline V gene encodes CDR1 SGHRS and CDR2 YFSETQ. V gave up 4 bases and J gave up 8 bases; unmatched junction bases: 6. CDR3 length: 16 residues. CDR3 nucleotides: TGCGCCAGCAGCGCGGGACTAGCGGGGGGGAGGGATGAGCAGTTCTTC. It is translated as CASSAGLAGGRDEQFF.

The J gene is TRBJ1-2, the V gene TRBV29-1; TRBD1 matches at 7 bases. The CDR3 sequence is 12 residues long. Germline CDR1 reads SQVTM; CDR2 reads ANQGSEA. J was trimmed by 4 bases and V by 7 bases; bases with no gene match: 6. CDR3 loop: CSAVDRRYGYTF. The CDR3 nucleotides read TGCAGCGCCGTGGACAGGCGCTATGGCTACACCTTC. The full variable domain, with the rest looked up from reference TRBV29-1 and TRBJ1-2, is SAVISQKPSRDICQRGTSLTIQCQVDSQVTMMFWYRQQPGQSLTLIATANQGSEATYESGFVIDKFPISRPNLTFSTLTVSNMSPEDSSIYLCSAVDRRYGYTFGSGTRLTVV.

The rearrangement uses TRBV7-9 and TRBJ2-5, with D unclear. CDR1 SEHNR and CDR2 FQNEAQ come from the germline V gene (reference sequence). Trimming took off 2 bases at V and 5 bases at J, with 9 bases between the two ends. This CDR3 has 13 amino acids. The CDR3 here is CASSLRLWETQYF. For the CDR3, the DNA is TGTGCCAGCAGCTTAAGACTTTGGGAGACCCAGTACTTC.

The chain carries TRBV7-9 and TRBJ2-7; D is ambiguous. The CDR3 runs to 14 residues. The germline gives CDR1 SEHNR, CDR2 FQNEAQ (reference sequence). V was trimmed by 3 bases and J by 1 base, leaving 10 bases between them. For the CDR3, the DNA is TGTGCCAGCAGCTTCCCCAGTGGATCCTACGAGCAGTACTTC. Translated, it gives CASSFPSGSYEQYF.